This T cell receptor (beta chain) was identified during a study of T cell repertoires in cytomegalovirus infection. For the study at large: TCR beta signatures that were public indicated CMV infection and matching HLA type.

TCRdb re-analysed the reads in MiXCR, keeping a single row per CDR3 protein. The sample holds about 250,000 distinct CDR3 sequences, roughly 12% seen once. The V segment lost 6 bases and the J segment 8 bases; nucleotides outside the gene matches: 7. The CDR3 is 13 amino acids. The germline V gene has CDR1 DFQATT and CDR2 SNEGSKA (reference sequence). General study points: In two of eight donors, the top clonotype was HLA-C-restricted CMV-specific. Of the TCR beta families, the public ones yielded a cumulative frequency that identified carriers of CMV plus the relevant HLA.

With regard to this clonotype: No antigen is known for it.

The sequenced material came from PBMCs. This TCR was sampled from a human donor in good health (CMV status not recorded). Some clones in this sample may be carry-over from other donors' samples. The V call is TRBV20-1, the J call TRBJ1-4; 9 nucleotides align to TRBD1. The CDR3 DNA is TGCAGTGCCAAACAGGGGGCAGGAGAAAAACTGTTTTTT. Its translation is CSAKQGAGEKLFF.